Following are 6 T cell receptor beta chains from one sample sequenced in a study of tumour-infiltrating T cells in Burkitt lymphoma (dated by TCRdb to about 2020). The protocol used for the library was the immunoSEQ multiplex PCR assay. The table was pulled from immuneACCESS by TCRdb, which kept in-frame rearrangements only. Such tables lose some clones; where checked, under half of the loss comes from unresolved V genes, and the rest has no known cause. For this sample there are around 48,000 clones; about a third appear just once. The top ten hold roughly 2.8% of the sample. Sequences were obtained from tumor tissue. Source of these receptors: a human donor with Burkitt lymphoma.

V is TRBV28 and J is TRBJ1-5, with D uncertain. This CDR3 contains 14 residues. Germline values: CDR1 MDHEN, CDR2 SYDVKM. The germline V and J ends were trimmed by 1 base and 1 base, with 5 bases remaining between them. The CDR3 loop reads CASSLLNSNQPQHF. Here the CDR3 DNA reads TGTGCCAGCAGTTTATTAAACAGCAATCAGCCCCAGCATTTT.

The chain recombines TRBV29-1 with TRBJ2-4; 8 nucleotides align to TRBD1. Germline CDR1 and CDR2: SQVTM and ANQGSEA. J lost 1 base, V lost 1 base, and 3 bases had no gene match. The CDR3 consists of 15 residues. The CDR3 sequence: CSVEGQGAAKNIQYF. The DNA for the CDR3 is TGCAGCGTTGAAGGTCAGGGGGCGGCCAAAAACATTCAGTACTTC.

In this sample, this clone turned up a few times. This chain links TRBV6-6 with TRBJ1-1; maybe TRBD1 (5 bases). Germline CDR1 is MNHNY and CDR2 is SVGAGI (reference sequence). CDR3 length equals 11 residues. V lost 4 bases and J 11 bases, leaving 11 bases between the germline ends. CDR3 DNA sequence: TGTGCCAGCAGTTTCCGACAGAGCGCTTTCTTT. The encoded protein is CASSFRQSAFF.

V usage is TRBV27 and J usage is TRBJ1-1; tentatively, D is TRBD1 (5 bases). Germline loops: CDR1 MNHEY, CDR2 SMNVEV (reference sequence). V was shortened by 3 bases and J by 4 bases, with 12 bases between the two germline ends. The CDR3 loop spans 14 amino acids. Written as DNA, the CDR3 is TGTGCCAGCAGTTTCCAGGGCGACGGCACTGAAGCTTTCTTT. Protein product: CASSFQGDGTEAFF.

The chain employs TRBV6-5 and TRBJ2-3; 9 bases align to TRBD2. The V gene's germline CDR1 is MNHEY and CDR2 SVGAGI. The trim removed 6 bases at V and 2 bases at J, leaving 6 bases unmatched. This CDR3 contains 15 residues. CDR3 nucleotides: TGTGCCAGCAGAGGAAGCGGGGGGCCCACAGATACGCAGTATTTT. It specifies CASRGSGGPTDTQYF.

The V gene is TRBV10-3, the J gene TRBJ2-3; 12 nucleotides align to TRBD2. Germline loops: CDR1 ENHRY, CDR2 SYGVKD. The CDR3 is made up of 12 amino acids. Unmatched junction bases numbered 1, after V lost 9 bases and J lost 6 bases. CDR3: CAIGTSGDTQYF. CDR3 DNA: TGTGCCATTGGGACTAGCGGGGATACGCAGTATTTT.